Shown below are 5 T cell receptor beta chains from a single sample sequenced in a study of OX40 agonist ivuxolimab in advanced cancers. Measured with immunoSEQ multiplex PCR; TCRdb has only the in-frame clones, and not every one. The repertoire consists of approximately 54,000 clones, with approximately 90% occurring once and the leading ten covering approximately 8.3%. The specimen comprised CD4+ or CD8+ T cells sorted from blood, sampled in a trial of the OX40 agonist ivuxolimab. The receptors derive from an adult with an advanced solid tumor such as melanoma, head and neck, liver or kidney cancer.

The chain joins TRBV5-1 to TRBJ2-7, with D possibly TRBD1 on 6 matching bases. Germline V gene lookup returns CDR1 SGHRS and CDR2 YFSETQ. The CDR3 totals 16 residues. Trimming took off 4 bases at V and 6 bases at J, with 23 bases between the two ends. As DNA, the CDR3 is TGCGCCAGCAGCCTAAACCCGGGACAAAATCCGGGCGAGCAGTACTTC. Amino acids: CASSLNPGQNPGEQYF.

The chain is built from TRBV4-1 and TRBJ2-1; maybe TRBD1 (5 bases). CDR1 and CDR2 from the germline V gene are MGHRA and YSYEKL. The V and J ends lost 4 bases and 5 bases respectively, with 12 bases between them. The CDR3 is 14 amino acids. The CDR3: CASSLYADNNEQFF. The CDR3 coding sequence is TGCGCCAGCAGCCTTTACGCGGACAACAATGAGCAGTTCTTC.

The chain recombines TRBV6-1 with TRBJ1-1, with D perhaps matching TRBD1 (5 bases). CDR3 size: 13 residues. Germline V gene sequence: CDR1 MNHNS, CDR2 SASEGT. V lost 3 bases, J lost 5 bases, and 10 bases lay in between. CDR3 DNA sequence: TGTGCCAGCAGTGATCTTCGGGGGACTGAAGCTTTCTTT. Its protein product is CASSDLRGTEAFF.

This clone appeared once. V gene TRBV4-3 combines with J gene TRBJ2-7; D unclear. The CDR3 is 14 residues long. Germline CDR1 is LGHNA and CDR2 is YSLEER. V lost 1 base to trimming and J lost 1 base, with 8 bases between them. The CDR3, as DNA: TGCGCCAGCAGCCAAGGGAGAGCATCCTACGAGCAGTACTTC. Its protein is CASSQGRASYEQYF.

This chain connects TRBV4-3 to TRBJ2-3; TRBD2 is a possible D gene (6 bases). Germline CDR1 LGHNA, CDR2 YSLEER. The CDR3 is 16 amino acids. V dropped 2 bases and J dropped 2 bases, with 14 bases sitting between them. The CDR3 spells CASSQSLALSTDTQYF. CDR3 DNA sequence: TGCGCCAGCAGCCAATCACTAGCCCTGTCCACAGATACGCAGTATTTT.